Each of the 2 T cell receptor beta chains below was sequenced from the same sample in a study of shared clonotypes between healthy human individuals. The assay was immunoSEQ multiplex PCR, and TCRdb's table has in-frame clones only and misses some. The repertoire holds approximately 2.4 million clones, with roughly 95% as singletons. The sequenced sample was naive CD4+ T cells sorted from blood. Subset denoted: CD45RA+ positively selected. The receptors were sampled from a man aged 18 to 29 in good health.

Of note for this clone: Other DNA sequences in this specimen translate into the identical CDR3. CDR3 residues: CASSYRGRAYEQYF. The CDR3 DNA reads as TGTGCCAGCAGTTACCGGGGCAGGGCCTACGAGCAGTACTTC. The chain recombines TRBV6-5 with TRBJ2-7, with D possibly called TRBD1 or TRBD2 (5 bases each). V was pared by 2 bases and J by 2 bases, with 10 bases between. The CDR3 consists of 14 residues. CDR1 is MNHEY and CDR2 is SVGAGI in the germline V gene.

The table lists this clone with a count of one. The CDR3 DNA follows: TGTGCCAGCAGCTCCCGGACCGGCGGGGGCTACACCTTC. Translating it yields CASSSRTGGGYTF. The genes are TRBV9 and TRBJ1-2; D gene uncertain. Germline assignment: CDR1 SGDLS and CDR2 YYNGEE. This CDR3 comprises 13 residues. V was trimmed by 4 bases and J by 8 bases, leaving 15 bases between them.